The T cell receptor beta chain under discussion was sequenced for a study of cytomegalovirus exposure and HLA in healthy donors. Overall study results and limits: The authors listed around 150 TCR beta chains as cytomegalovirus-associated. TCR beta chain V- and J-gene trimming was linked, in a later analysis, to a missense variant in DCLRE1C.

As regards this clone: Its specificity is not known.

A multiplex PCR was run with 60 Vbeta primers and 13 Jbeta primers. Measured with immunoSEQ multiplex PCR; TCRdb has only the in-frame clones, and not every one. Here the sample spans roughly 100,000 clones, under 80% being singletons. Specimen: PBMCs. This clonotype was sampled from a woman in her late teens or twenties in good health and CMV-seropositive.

The CDR3 here is CASSGYGESATEAFF. DNA for the CDR3: TGTGCCAGCAGCGGGTACGGGGAGAGTGCCACTGAAGCTTTCTTT. V and J are TRBV9 and TRBJ1-1; no reliable D call. Germline V gene data show CDR1 as SGDLS and CDR2 as YYNGEE. The CDR3 is 15 amino acids. With 3 bases removed from V and 4 bases from J, the gap between germline ends came to 16 bases.